The 18 T cell receptor beta chains in this list originate from one sample, sequenced in a study of radiotherapy plus CTLA-4 blockade in lung cancer. Measured with immunoSEQ multiplex PCR; TCRdb has only the in-frame clones, and not every one. The sample holds tens of thousands of clones, roughly 84% seen once. This material consisted of peripheral blood, taken from a patient treated with radiotherapy plus ipilimumab. The receptors originated from a human donor with non-small cell lung cancer that progressed on radiotherapy plus ipilimumab.

The V and J genes are TRBV28 and TRBJ2-7; 13 bases are shared with TRBD2. This CDR3 is 13 amino acids long. After removal of 10 bases from V and 6 bases from J, the junction contained 6 bases not matched to a gene. Germline V gene data show CDR1 as MDHEN and CDR2 as SYDVKM. CDR3 sequence reads: CATDGLAGVEQYF. CDR3 in DNA: TGTGCCACCGACGGACTAGCGGGAGTCGAGCAGTACTTC.

The chain recombines TRBV10-1 with TRBJ1-4; TRBD1 is a possible D gene (6 bases). The CDR3 consists of 14 residues. V lost 3 bases to trimming and J lost 8 bases, with 13 bases between them. Germline-derived CDR1 and CDR2 are WNHNN and SYGVQD (reference sequence). The CDR3 protein is CASSESGAGEKLFF. The CDR3 DNA sequence: TGCGCCAGCAGTGAATCGGGGGCTGGGGAAAAACTGTTTTTT.

The chain recombines TRBV13 with TRBJ2-3; no reliable D call. Trimming cost V 2 bases and J 3 bases, with 3 bases left between them. The CDR3 has 12 amino acids. Looked up from germline, CDR1 is PRHDT and CDR2 is FYEKMQ (reference sequence). Here the CDR3 DNA reads TGTGCCAGCAGCTTAACAACAGATACGCAGTATTTT. This encodes CASSLTTDTQYF.

This clone was seen only a few times. CDR3 sequence reads: CASSTTGLGNTIYF. The CDR3 coding sequence is TGTGCCAGCTCAACGACAGGGCTCGGAAACACCATATATTTT. V usage is TRBV18 and J usage is TRBJ1-3, with 7 bases matching TRBD1. V gave up 5 bases and J gave up 4 bases; unmatched junction bases: 5. CDR3 length: 14 residues. The germline V gene has CDR1 KGHSH and CDR2 LQKENI.

The V and J genes are TRBV7-9 and TRBJ2-1; 12 bases line up with TRBD2. The V gene end was trimmed by 5 bases and the J gene end by 9 bases; junction bases not matched to a gene: 11. This CDR3 is built from 16 residues. Looked up from germline, CDR1 is SEHNR and CDR2 is FQNEAQ (reference sequence). CDR3 sequence reads: CASSGRLAGGPGEQFF. In DNA, the CDR3 is TGTGCCAGCAGCGGAAGGCTAGCGGGAGGGCCTGGTGAGCAGTTCTTC.

This clone was counted between two and nine times. This chain links TRBV6-1 with TRBJ2-7, with 10 bases fitting TRBD2. The CDR3 is 21 residues long. CDR1 and CDR2 from the germline V gene are MNHNS and SASEGT. The ends lost 0 bases at V and 4 bases at J; junction bases unmatched: 21. CDR3 residues: CASSEAVSTGTSGRARYEQYF. CDR3 nucleotide sequence: TGTGCCAGCAGTGAAGCGGTATCGACAGGAACCAGCGGGAGGGCCAGGTACGAGCAGTACTTC.

The chain has TRBV6-1 and TRBJ2-5, with 7 positions matching TRBD1. Germline V gives CDR1 MNHNS, CDR2 SASEGT. V dropped 6 bases and J dropped 2; count of bases not matched to a gene: 3. The CDR3 is 13 amino acids. The CDR3 region has the DNA TGTGCCAGCAGACAGGGGTTACAAGAGACCCAGTACTTC. Translated, it gives CASRQGLQETQYF.

A single count supports this clone. The chain has TRBV15 and TRBJ2-5; 8 nucleotides align to TRBD2. The germline V gene has CDR1 LNHNV and CDR2 YYDKDF (reference sequence). CDR3 size: 15 residues. V lost 5 bases, J lost 5 bases, and 10 bases stayed unmatched. The CDR3 DNA reads as TGTGCCACCAGCGGCTGGGGTACGGGAGGGGAGACCCAGTACTTC. The encoded protein is CATSGWGTGGETQYF.

V gene TRBV7-8 combines with J gene TRBJ1-4; perhaps TRBD1 as D (6 bases). CDR1 is SGHVS, CDR2 FQNEAQ, per germline. The CDR3 has 19 residues. The V and J ends lost 5 bases and 0 bases respectively, with 22 bases between them. The CDR3 sequence is CASSLVVGGRLATNEKLFF. The CDR3 DNA reads as TGTGCCAGCAGCCTCGTTGTCGGGGGCAGGCTAGCAACTAATGAAAAACTGTTTTTT.

The chain uses TRBV4-2 and TRBJ1-4; maybe TRBD1 (6 bases). The CDR3 has 19 residues. From germline, CDR1 is LGHNA and CDR2 YNFKEQ. Trimming removed 0 bases from V and 0 bases from J, with 17 bases in between. The CDR3 DNA follows: TGTGCCAGCAGCCAAGATGCCCGTACAGGGAGTGCAACTAATGAAAAACTGTTTTTT. Translation gives CASSQDARTGSATNEKLFF.

The V call is TRBV2, the J call TRBJ2-1, with 9 nucleotides matching TRBD1. J lost 0 bases, V lost 7 bases, and 7 bases had no gene match. In germline, CDR1 is SNHLY, CDR2 FYNNEI. The CDR3 is made up of 16 amino acids. This CDR3 reads CASIRMTGGSYNEQFF. CDR3 DNA sequence: TGTGCCAGCATACGAATGACAGGGGGCTCCTACAATGAGCAGTTCTTC. Full variable domain (rest looked up from reference TRBV2 and TRBJ2-1): EPEVTQTPSHQVTQMGQEVILRCVPISNHLYFYWYRQILGQKVEFLVSFYNNEISEKSEIFDDQFSVERPDGSNFTLKIRSTKLEDSAMYFCASIRMTGGSYNEQFFGPGTRLTVL.

The chain employs TRBV29-1 and TRBJ2-1, with D possibly matching TRBD1 (5 bases). The CDR3 runs 16 residues. Trimming removed 3 bases from V and 1 base from J, with 16 bases in between. From germline, CDR1 is SQVTM and CDR2 ANQGSEA. CDR3 DNA sequence: TGCAGCGTTGAGACAGTAGAGGTAAAATCCTACAATGAGCAGTTCTTC. Its translation is CSVETVEVKSYNEQFF.

V usage is TRBV4-1 and J usage is TRBJ2-1, with TRBD2 as a possible D gene (5 bases). The V end was cut by 1 base, the J end by 6 bases, with 13 bases between. The CDR3 consists of 15 residues. Germline lookup yields CDR1 MGHRA and CDR2 YSYEKL. The CDR3 sequence is CASSQGFERFNEQFF. The DNA for the CDR3 is TGCGCCAGCAGCCAAGGGTTCGAGCGGTTCAATGAGCAGTTCTTC.

The chain has TRBV30 and TRBJ2-5; the D gene is possibly TRBD1 (5 bases). Germline V gives CDR1 GTSNPN, CDR2 SVGIG (reference sequence). Trimming removed 4 bases at V and 4 bases at J, with 16 bases between. The CDR3 sequence is 14 residues long. The CDR3 DNA follows: TGTGCCTGGAACGCCAGGGCCGGCCGAGAGACCCAGTACTTC. Translated: CAWNARAGRETQYF.

This sequence joins TRBV19 and TRBJ1-4; 8 bases fit TRBD1. The CDR3 consists of 15 residues. The trim removed 4 bases at V and 2 bases at J, leaving 3 bases unmatched. Germline CDR1 and CDR2: LNHDA and SQIVND (reference sequence). The CDR3 region is CASSNRQGTNEKLFF. The CDR3, as DNA: TGTGCCAGTAGTAATCGACAGGGGACTAATGAAAAACTGTTTTTT. Full variable domain (rest looked up from reference TRBV19 and TRBJ1-4): DGGITQSPKYLFRKEGQNVTLSCEQNLNHDAMYWYRQDPGQGLRLIYYSQIVNDFQKGDIAEGYSVSREKKESFPLTVTSAQKNPTAFYLCASSNRQGTNEKLFFGSGTQLSVL.

The chain links TRBV6-4 to TRBJ1-2, with D hard to call. Germline lookup yields CDR1 MRHNA and CDR2 SNTAGT. This CDR3 comprises 13 residues. Trimming cost V 5 bases and J 0 bases, with 7 bases left between them. DNA for the CDR3: TGTGCCAGCAGTTCGGATCCTAACTATGGCTACACCTTC. Encoded protein: CASSSDPNYGYTF.

The chain is built from TRBV29-1 and TRBJ2-1; 8 bases are a match to TRBD1. Losses at the gene ends were 6 bases for V and 3 bases for J; bases not matched to a gene: 13. Germline V gene lookup returns CDR1 SQVTM and CDR2 ANQGSEA. This CDR3 spans 16 amino acids. The CDR3 coding sequence is TGCAGCGTCGAACGATTAAGGGACAGGAACTACAATGAGCAGTTCTTC. This encodes CSVERLRDRNYNEQFF.

The count of this clone is one. V usage is TRBV28 and J usage is TRBJ1-5; possibly TRBD1 for D (5 bases). V was shortened by 3 bases and J by 4 bases, with 10 bases between the two germline ends. The length of the CDR3 is 14 residues. Germline-derived CDR1 and CDR2 are MDHEN and SYDVKM. DNA of the CDR3: TGTGCCAGCAGTTTGGGGGTACGGAATCAGCCCCAGCATTTT. It specifies CASSLGVRNQPQHF. Complete variable domain (other parts from reference TRBV28 and TRBJ1-5): DVKVTQSSRYLVKRTGEKVFLECVQDMDHENMFWYRQDPGLGLRLIYFSYDVKMKEKGDIPEGYSVSREKKERFSLILESASTNQTSMYLCASSLGVRNQPQHFGDGTRLSIL.